The table lists the clone carrying this T cell receptor beta chain with a few counts. Its matching antigen is unknown. Generated by immunoSEQ multiplex PCR, the TCRdb table keeps only in-frame clones and is missing some. The sample lists approximately 60,000 clones; over 55% were seen once. These data come from a study of cytotoxic CD8 clonotypes in ibrutinib-treated CLL. At the level of the study: Response samples were drawn at a median of about twelve months of treatment, range 6 to 36.

Notes on the study in general: Public clonotypes showed up rarely, and on treatment they shrank or held steady.

Between the trimmed V and J ends, which lost 5 bases and 0 bases, there was a span of 10 bases. CDR3 size: 14 residues. Germline CDR1 SGHVS, CDR2 FNYEAQ. This clonotype was sampled from a human donor with chronic lymphocytic leukemia. This chain links TRBV7-6 with TRBJ1-1, with D hard to call. The material was PBMCs, obtained after 24 months of ibrutinib treatment. This chain's CDR3 is CASSPYQVNTEAFF. In nucleotides, the CDR3 is TGTGCCAGCAGCCCTTATCAGGTGAACACTGAAGCTTTCTTT.